This T cell receptor beta chain was documented in a study of cytomegalovirus exposure and HLA in healthy donors. PCR was performed using 60 Vbeta and 13 Jbeta primers. Profiling relied on immunoSEQ multiplex PCR, and the TCRdb table lists in-frame clones only, not all of them. The sample lists 85,000 to 100,000 clones, roughly 81% occurring once. This CDR3 is 14 amino acids long. Germline assignment: CDR1 GTSNPN and CDR2 SVGIG (reference sequence). Germline trimming cut 2 bases from V and 4 bases from J; bases unmatched to any gene: 5. The TCR was taken from a woman younger than 35 in good health and CMV-seropositive. The chain combines TRBV30 with TRBJ2-3; 8 bases map to TRBD2. Sequenced input: PBMCs. CDR3 coding DNA: TGTGCCTGGAGTACGGGAGCGGGAGCAGATACGCAGTATTTT. Its translation: CAWSTGAGADTQYF.